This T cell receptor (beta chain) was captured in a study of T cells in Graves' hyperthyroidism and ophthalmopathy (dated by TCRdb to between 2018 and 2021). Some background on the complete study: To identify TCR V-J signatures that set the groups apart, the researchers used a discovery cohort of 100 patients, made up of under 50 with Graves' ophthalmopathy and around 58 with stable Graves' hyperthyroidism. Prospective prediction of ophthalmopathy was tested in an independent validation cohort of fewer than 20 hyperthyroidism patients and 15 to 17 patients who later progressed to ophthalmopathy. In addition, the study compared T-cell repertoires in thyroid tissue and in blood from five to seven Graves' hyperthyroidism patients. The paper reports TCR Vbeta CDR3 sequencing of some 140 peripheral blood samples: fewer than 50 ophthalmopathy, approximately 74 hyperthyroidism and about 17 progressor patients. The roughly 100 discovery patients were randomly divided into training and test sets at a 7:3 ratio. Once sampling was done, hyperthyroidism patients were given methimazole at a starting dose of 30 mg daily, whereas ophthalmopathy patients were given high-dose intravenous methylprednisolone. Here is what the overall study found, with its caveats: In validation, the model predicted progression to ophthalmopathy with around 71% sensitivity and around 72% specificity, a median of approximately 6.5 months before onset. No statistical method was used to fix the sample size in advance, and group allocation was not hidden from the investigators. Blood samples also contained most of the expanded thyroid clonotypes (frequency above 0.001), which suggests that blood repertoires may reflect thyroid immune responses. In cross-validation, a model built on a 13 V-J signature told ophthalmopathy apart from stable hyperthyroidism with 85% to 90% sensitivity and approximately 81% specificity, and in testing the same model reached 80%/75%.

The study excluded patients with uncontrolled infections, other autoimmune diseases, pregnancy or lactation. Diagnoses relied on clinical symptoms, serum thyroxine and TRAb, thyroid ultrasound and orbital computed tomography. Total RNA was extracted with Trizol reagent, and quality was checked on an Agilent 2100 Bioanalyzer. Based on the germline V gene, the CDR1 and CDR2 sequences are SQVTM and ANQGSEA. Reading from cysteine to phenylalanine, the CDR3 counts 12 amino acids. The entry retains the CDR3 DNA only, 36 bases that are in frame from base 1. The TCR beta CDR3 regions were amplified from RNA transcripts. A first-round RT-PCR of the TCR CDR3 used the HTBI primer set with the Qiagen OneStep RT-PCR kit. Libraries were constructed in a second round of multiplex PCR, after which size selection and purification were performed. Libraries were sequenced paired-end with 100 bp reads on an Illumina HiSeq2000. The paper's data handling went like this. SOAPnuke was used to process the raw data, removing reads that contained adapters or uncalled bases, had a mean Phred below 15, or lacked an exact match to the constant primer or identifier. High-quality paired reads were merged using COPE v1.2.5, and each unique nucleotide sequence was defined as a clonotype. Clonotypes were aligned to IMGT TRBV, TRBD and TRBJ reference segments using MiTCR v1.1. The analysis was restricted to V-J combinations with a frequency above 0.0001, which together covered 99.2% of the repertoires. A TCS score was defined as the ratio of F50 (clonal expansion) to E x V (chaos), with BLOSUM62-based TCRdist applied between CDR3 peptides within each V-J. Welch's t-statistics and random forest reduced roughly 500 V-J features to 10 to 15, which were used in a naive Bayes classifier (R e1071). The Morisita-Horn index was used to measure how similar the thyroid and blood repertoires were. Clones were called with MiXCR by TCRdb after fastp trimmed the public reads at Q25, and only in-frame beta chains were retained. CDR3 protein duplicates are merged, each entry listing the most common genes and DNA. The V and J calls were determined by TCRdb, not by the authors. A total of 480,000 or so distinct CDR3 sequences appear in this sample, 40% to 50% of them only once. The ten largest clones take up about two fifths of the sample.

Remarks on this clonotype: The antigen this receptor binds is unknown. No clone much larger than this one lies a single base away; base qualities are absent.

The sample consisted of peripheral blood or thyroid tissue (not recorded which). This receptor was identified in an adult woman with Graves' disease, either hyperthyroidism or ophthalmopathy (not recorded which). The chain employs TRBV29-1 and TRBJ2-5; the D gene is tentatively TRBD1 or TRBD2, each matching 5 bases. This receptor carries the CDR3 CTTGDRRETQYF. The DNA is TGCACCACCGGGGACCGAAGGGAGACCCAGTACTTC.